Following are 27 T cell receptor beta chains from one sample sequenced in a study of T cells in localized non-small cell lung cancer. Only in-frame clones appear in the TCRdb table, and some are missing; sequencing was by immunoSEQ multiplex PCR. The sample records 78,000 or so clones, approximately 85% being singletons. The material was peripheral blood, obtained before any cancer treatment. These receptors all come from a man aged 40-75 years with stage I lung adenocarcinoma.

The rearrangement links TRBV11-2 to TRBJ1-3; D is undetermined. Looked up from germline, CDR1 is SGHAT and CDR2 is FQNNGV. Between the trimmed V and J ends, which lost 1 base and 0 bases, there was a span of 4 bases. The CDR3 is 14 amino acids. The CDR3 is CASSLAVSGNTIYF. CDR3 bases: TGTGCCAGCAGCTTAGCGGTCTCTGGAAACACCATATATTTT. Drawing the rest from reference TRBV11-2 and TRBJ1-3, the complete variable domain is EAGVAQSPRYKIIEKRQSVAFWCNPISGHATLYWYQQILGQGPKLLIQFQNNGVVDDSQLPKDRFSAERLKGVDSTLKIQPAKLEDSAVYLCASSLAVSGNTIYFGEGSWLTVV.

This clone was detected only once. This chain joins TRBV7-2 and TRBJ2-7; D uncertain. Per germline, CDR1 SGHTA and CDR2 FQGNSA. V lost 1 base and J lost 7, with 8 bases in between. The CDR3 is made up of 12 amino acids. In nucleotides, the CDR3 is TGTGCCAGCAGCTTAGATTGGCGGGAGCAGTACTTC. This sequence encodes CASSLDWREQYF. The entire variable domain, with the rest obtained from reference TRBV7-2 and TRBJ2-7, is as follows: GAGVSQSPSNKVTEKGKDVELRCDPISGHTALYWYRQSLGQGLEFLIYFQGNSAPDKSGLPSDRFSAERTGGSVSTLTIQRTQQEDSAVYLCASSLDWREQYFGPGTRLTVT.

This clone was picked up a small number of times. The gene calls are TRBV10-2 and TRBJ2-7; 11 positions match TRBD2. The germline gives CDR1 WSHSY, CDR2 SAAADI. The V gene end was trimmed by 2 bases and the J gene end by 1 base; junction bases not matched to a gene: 4. The CDR3 is made up of 16 amino acids. The CDR3 DNA reads as TGCGCCAGCAGTGAGGAGCCTAGCGGGAGGTCCTACGAGCAGTACTTC. It is translated as CASSEEPSGRSYEQYF.

The chain uses TRBV29-1 and TRBJ2-1; 9 nucleotides line up with TRBD2. This CDR3 comprises 15 residues. V shed 7 bases and J 7 bases; nucleotides not matched to a gene: 14. Per germline, CDR1 SQVTM and CDR2 ANQGSEA. The CDR3 is CSAPSGSGSGNEQFF. Written as DNA, the CDR3 is TGCAGCGCCCCTAGCGGTAGCGGGAGTGGGAATGAGCAGTTCTTC.

Concerning this clone itself: The junction departs from germline at one end; a sequencing error may be responsible. This chain links TRBV6-1 with TRBJ1-2; no firm D call. The CDR3 loop spans 11 amino acids. Germline V lookup: CDR1 MNHNS, CDR2 SASEGT. The CDR3 loop is CASSEEKPAAF. The CDR3 DNA reads as TGTGCCAGCAGTGAAGAGAAGCCCGCCGCCTTC.

CDR3 region: CASSEGLEGGPRETQYF. The CDR3 region has the DNA TGTGCCAGCAGTGAAGGTTTGGAGGGAGGGCCCCGAGAGACCCAGTACTTC. The V gene is TRBV25-1, the J gene TRBJ2-5, with 7 bases aligning to TRBD2. Trimming took 2 bases from V and 4 from J; bases not matched to a gene: 13. Germline V gene sequence: CDR1 MGHDK, CDR2 SYGVNS. The CDR3 is made up of 17 amino acids.

The chain combines TRBV23-1 with TRBJ2-5; 9 bases line up with TRBD1. TRBV23-1 carries the ORF label, with uncertain function. The V gene end was trimmed by 4 bases and the J gene end by 5 bases; junction bases not matched to a gene: 5. The CDR3 is 14 residues long. The CDR3 DNA reads TGCGCCAGCAGTCTTACAGGGGGCGGTGAGACCCAGTACTTC. Its protein is CASSLTGGGETQYF.

The chain recombines TRBV4-3 with TRBJ2-7, with a tentative D call TRBD1 (5 bases). The CDR3 has 15 amino acids. Germline-derived CDR1 and CDR2 are LGHNA and YSLEER. With 2 bases removed from V and 3 bases from J, the gap between germline ends came to 14 bases. CDR3 sequence: CASSQLLGQGYEQYF. CDR3 sequence (DNA): TGCGCCAGCAGCCAACTACTGGGGCAGGGCTACGAGCAGTACTTC.

V and J are TRBV7-3 and TRBJ2-1; D possibly corresponds to TRBD2 (7 bases). Per germline, CDR1 SGHTA and CDR2 FQGTGA. This CDR3 has 15 amino acids. With 1 base removed from V and 2 bases from J, the gap between germline ends came to 9 bases. Written as DNA, the CDR3 is TGTGCCAGCAGCTTAAACGGGGGGCCCTACAATGAGCAGTTCTTC. This translates into CASSLNGGPYNEQFF. The full variable domain, completed using reference TRBV7-3 and TRBJ2-1, is GAGVSQTPSNKVTEKGKYVELRCDPISGHTALYWYRQSLGQGPEFLIYFQGTGAADDSGLPNDRFFAVRPEGSVSTLKIQRTERGDSAVYLCASSLNGGPYNEQFFGPGTRLTVL.

The chain joins TRBV18 to TRBJ1-4; no reliable D call. Germline CDR1 and CDR2: KGHSH and LQKENI. CDR3 length: 14 residues. The V end was cut by 0 bases, the J end by 7 bases, with 9 bases between. CDR3 nucleotides: TGTGCCAGCTCACCACCCGTGGCTGCTGAAAAACTGTTTTTT. The encoded protein is CASSPPVAAEKLFF.

This chain connects TRBV12-5 to TRBJ2-1, with TRBD2 matching over 10 bases. This CDR3 is 16 amino acids long. With 5 bases clipped from V and 7 bases from J, the junction kept 11 bases outside the gene matches. Germline CDR1 LGHNT, CDR2 FRNRAP. The CDR3 DNA sequence: TGTGCTAGTGGTCCCGTGACTAGCGGGCTGGGGAATGAGCAGTTCTTC. It specifies CASGPVTSGLGNEQFF.

V usage is TRBV7-9 and J usage is TRBJ1-1; TRBD1 matches at 7 bases. The CDR3 loop spans 19 amino acids. V dropped 5 bases and J dropped 0; count of bases not matched to a gene: 18. From germline, CDR1 is SEHNR and CDR2 FQNEAQ (reference sequence). Written as DNA, the CDR3 is TGTGCCAGCAGCCCCCATTTAGGGGGGGACAGAAGTATGAACACTGAAGCTTTCTTT. Protein product: CASSPHLGGDRSMNTEAFF.

The chain employs TRBV15 and TRBJ2-5; no clear D. Germline V lookup: CDR1 LNHNV, CDR2 YYDKDF (reference sequence). The V end was cut by 1 base, the J end by 2 bases, with 5 bases between. The CDR3 has 13 residues. CDR3 protein: CATSRGSQETQYF. In nucleotides, the CDR3 is TGTGCCACCAGCAGAGGCAGTCAAGAGACCCAGTACTTC. Using reference TRBV15 and TRBJ2-5 for the parts outside the CDR3, the full variable domain is DAMVIQNPRYQVTQFGKPVTLSCSQTLNHNVMYWYQQKSSQAPKLLFHYYDKDFNNEADTPDNFQSRRPNTSFCFLDIRSPGLGDTAMYLCATSRGSQETQYFGPGTRLLVL.

The chain is built from TRBV10-1 and TRBJ1-1, with no clear D. Per germline, CDR1 WNHNN and CDR2 SYGVQD (reference sequence). Trimming took 4 bases from V and 7 from J, leaving 13 bases between them. This CDR3 contains 13 residues. The CDR3 bases are TGCGCCAGCAGTGTGGATGGGCGAGATGAAGCTTTCTTT. Its translation: CASSVDGRDEAFF.

In regard to this clone: A junction end diverges from the germline sequence, so it may reflect a read error. The chain combines TRBV7-7 with TRBJ2-7; 8 bases agree with TRBD2. Germline V gene lookup returns CDR1 SSHAT and CDR2 FNYEAQ (reference sequence). The CDR3 runs 13 residues. The CDR3 coding sequence is TGTGCTAGCAGCTTGGTAGCGGGAAACGAGCAGTACTTC. This translates into CASSLVAGNEQYF.

This clone was seen only a few times. In DNA form, the CDR3 reads TGTGCCAGCAGCCAATCGGGCCAGGGGGGCTACACCTTC. As protein: CASSQSGQGGYTF. V and J are TRBV16 and TRBJ1-2, with a tentative D call TRBD1 (6 bases). Germline CDR1 KGHSY, CDR2 FQNENV. This CDR3 contains 13 residues. V was shortened by 0 bases and J by 8 bases, with 10 bases between the two germline ends.

The chain links TRBV10-3 to TRBJ2-7, with 9 bases lining up with TRBD2. Trimming cost V 4 bases and J 0 bases; bases outside gene matches: 4. There are 15 residues in the CDR3. Germline CDR1 and CDR2: ENHRY and SYGVKD. The CDR3 loop reads CAISASGRSSYEQYF. CDR3 in DNA: TGTGCCATCAGTGCCAGCGGGAGGAGCTCCTACGAGCAGTACTTC.

The genes are TRBV28 and TRBJ1-1; D call uncertain. Germline V CDR1 and CDR2: MDHEN, SYDVKM. Deletions cut 8 bases from V and 7 bases from J, with 11 bases between. The CDR3 spans 11 residues. CDR3 loop: CASQTGGEAFF. The DNA for the CDR3 is TGTGCCAGCCAAACGGGCGGTGAAGCTTTCTTT.

The genes are TRBV4-3 and TRBJ2-1, with 7 bases aligning to TRBD2. Germline CDR1 is LGHNA and CDR2 is YSLEER. V trimming: 1 base; J trimming: 0 bases; junction bases outside the gene matches: 3. This CDR3 contains 16 residues. CDR3 bases: TGCGCCAGCAGCCAAGGGGGGGGGAGCTCCTACAATGAGCAGTTCTTC. Residues: CASSQGGGSSYNEQFF.

This clone was seen just once. The V and J genes are TRBV5-1 and TRBJ1-2; D is unclear. The germline V and J ends were trimmed by 2 bases and 7 bases, with 15 bases remaining between them. The CDR3 is made up of 14 amino acids. Germline lookup yields CDR1 SGHRS and CDR2 YFSETQ. CDR3 nucleotides: TGCGCCAGCAGCTTACCCGGGATGACGGGTGGCTACACCTTC. This codes for CASSLPGMTGGYTF.

The chain recombines TRBV30 with TRBJ1-3; 8 nucleotides align to TRBD1. Trimming cost V 5 bases and J 3 bases; bases outside gene matches: 15. From germline, CDR1 is GTSNPN and CDR2 SVGIG (reference sequence). The CDR3 covers 17 residues. CDR3 nucleotide sequence: TGTGCCTGGGCGACGGGCAGGGGGCATTCCGGTGGAAACACCATATATTTT. This sequence encodes CAWATGRGHSGGNTIYF.

The gene calls are TRBV6-6 and TRBJ2-1, with D unclear. The germline V and J ends were trimmed by 4 bases and 0 bases, with 13 bases remaining between them. CDR3 size: 16 residues. CDR1 is MNHNY, CDR2 SVGAGI, per germline (reference sequence). CDR3 residues: CASSLGTDSSYNEQFF. Written as DNA, the CDR3 is TGTGCCAGCAGTTTAGGAACGGATAGCTCCTACAATGAGCAGTTCTTC.

This clone was observed a few times. The rearrangement uses TRBV11-2 and TRBJ1-2; D unclear. V was pared by 8 bases and J by 2 bases, with 9 bases between. Per germline, CDR1 SGHAT and CDR2 FQNNGV. The CDR3 spans 12 residues. The CDR3 region is CASSRSNYGYTF. In DNA form, the CDR3 reads TGTGCCAGCTCTCGGTCCAACTATGGCTACACCTTC.

The J gene is TRBJ1-6, the V gene TRBV9, with D hard to call. The germline CDR1 and CDR2 sequences are SGDLS and YYNGEE. V gave up 4 bases and J gave up 4 bases, with 12 bases separating them. The CDR3 runs 15 residues. The CDR3 here is CASSLREPYNSPLHF. CDR3 sequence (DNA): TGTGCCAGCAGCCTGCGCGAACCATATAATTCACCCCTCCACTTT.

The chain is built from TRBV7-9 and TRBJ2-2; TRBD2 matches 9 bases. J lost 5 bases, V lost 5 bases, and 6 bases had no gene match. The germline V gene encodes CDR1 SEHNR and CDR2 FQNEAQ (reference sequence). The CDR3 covers 15 residues. The CDR3 coding sequence is TGTGCCAGCAGCCGTATAGCGGGGGCGACCGGGGAGCTGTTTTTT. Amino acids: CASSRIAGATGELFF.

This clone was found once. V is TRBV27 and J is TRBJ1-1, with D possibly being TRBD1 (6 bases). V lost 5 bases to trimming and J lost 5 bases, with 15 bases between them. This CDR3 contains 14 residues. The germline gives CDR1 MNHEY, CDR2 SMNVEV (reference sequence). Written as DNA, the CDR3 is TGTGCCAGCAGTAACAGGGATTATGGTACTGAAGCTTTCTTT. Its protein product is CASSNRDYGTEAFF.

The chain couples TRBV6-5 to TRBJ2-6; D is ambiguous. From germline, CDR1 is MNHEY and CDR2 SVGAGI. This CDR3 is built from 13 residues. Between the trimmed V and J ends, which lost 6 bases and 3 bases, there was a span of 6 bases. The CDR3 sequence: CASRLGGANVLTF. In DNA, the CDR3 is TGTGCCAGCAGATTAGGTGGGGCCAACGTCCTGACTTTC.